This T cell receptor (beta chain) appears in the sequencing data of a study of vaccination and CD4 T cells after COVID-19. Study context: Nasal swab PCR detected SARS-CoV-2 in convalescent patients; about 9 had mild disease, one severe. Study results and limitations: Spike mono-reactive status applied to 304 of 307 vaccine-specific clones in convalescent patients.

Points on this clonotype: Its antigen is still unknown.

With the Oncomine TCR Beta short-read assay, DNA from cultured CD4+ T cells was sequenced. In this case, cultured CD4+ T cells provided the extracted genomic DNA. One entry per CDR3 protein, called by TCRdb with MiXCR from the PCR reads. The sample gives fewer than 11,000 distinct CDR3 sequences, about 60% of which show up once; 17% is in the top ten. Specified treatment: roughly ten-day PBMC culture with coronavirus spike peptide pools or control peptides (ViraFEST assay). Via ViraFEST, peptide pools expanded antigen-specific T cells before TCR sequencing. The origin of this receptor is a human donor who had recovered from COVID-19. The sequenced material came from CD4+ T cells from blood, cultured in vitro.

The CDR3 sequence: CATTGVGGYTF. The CDR3 nucleotides are TGTGCCACCACAGGGGTGGGAGGCTACACCTTC. This chain connects TRBV28 to TRBJ1-2, with TRBD1 matching 7 bases. The CDR3 is made up of 11 amino acids. V lost 10 bases to trimming and J lost 8 bases; unmatched junction nucleotides: 7. Germline V gives CDR1 MDHEN, CDR2 SYDVKM.